One sample yielded the 10 T cell receptor beta chains listed below, sequenced in a study of CD8 T cells in Susac syndrome. Reverse transcription used roughly 0.5 to 1 ug RNA and random hexamers. TCRdb re-derived calls from the immunoSEQ multiplex PCR reads in MiXCR, one entry per CDR3 protein. The data show some 260,000 distinct CDR3 sequences, roughly 84% seen once. Sequencing was performed on CD8+ T cells from PBMCs. These receptors were collected from a human donor with multiple sclerosis.

The CDR3 spells CCQAANGLYEQYF. The CDR3, as DNA: TGTTGCCAGGCGGCCAACGGGCTCTACGAGCAGTACTTC. The rearrangement joins TRBV7-8 to TRBJ2-7; the D is unclear. CDR3 length: 13 amino acids. Germline values: CDR1 SGHVS, CDR2 FQNEAQ.

This sequence joins TRBV20-1 and TRBJ2-7, with 14 bases aligning to TRBD2. Trimming cost V 3 bases and J 5 bases; bases outside gene matches: 3. The CDR3 has 14 amino acids. Per the germline V gene, CDR1 is DFQATT and CDR2 is SNEGSKA (reference sequence). CDR3 in amino acids: CSASPGLAGDEQYF. The CDR3 DNA sequence: TGCAGTGCTAGTCCGGGACTAGCGGGAGACGAGCAGTACTTC.

J is TRBJ2-1 and V is TRBV5-1, with 8 bases lining up with TRBD2. V shed 1 base and J 8 bases; nucleotides not matched to a gene: 8. The CDR3 extends over 15 amino acids. Germline lookup yields CDR1 SGHRS and CDR2 YFSETQ. The CDR3 protein is CASSLRGRPADEQFF. CDR3 coding DNA: TGCGCCAGCAGCTTGCGCGGGAGGCCCGCGGATGAGCAGTTCTTC.

This sequence joins TRBV27 and TRBJ2-7; D is tentatively TRBD1 or TRBD2 (6 bases each). CDR1 and CDR2 (germline): MNHEY, SMNVEV (reference sequence). CDR3 length equals 13 residues. Trimming took 6 bases from V and 4 from J, leaving 13 bases between them. The CDR3 reads CASRAGGRYEQYF. The CDR3 DNA is TGTGCCAGCAGGGCCGGGGGCCGTTACGAGCAGTACTTC.

V gene TRBV29-1 combines with J gene TRBJ1-4; 8 nucleotides align to TRBD1. The V gene's germline CDR1 is SQVTM and CDR2 ANQGSEA. The V gene end was trimmed by 5 bases and the J gene end by 6 bases; junction bases not matched to a gene: 2. The CDR3 has 12 amino acids. The CDR3 region has the DNA TGCAGCGTTACAGGGGGAGATGAAAAACTGTTTTTT. Protein product: CSVTGGDEKLFF.

The chain joins TRBV3-1 to TRBJ1-1, with TRBD1 matching over 8 bases. Germline V gives CDR1 LGHDT, CDR2 YNNKEL (reference sequence). CDR3 length equals 14 residues. V was pared by 3 bases and J by 5 bases, with 5 bases of the junction left unmatched. In nucleotides, the CDR3 is TGTGCCAGCAGCCAGAGGACAGGGAGGACTGAAGCTTTCTTT. This encodes CASSQRTGRTEAFF.

The chain uses TRBV6-2 or TRBV6-3 and TRBJ2-7; D may correspond to TRBD1 or TRBD2 (5 bases each). The V and J ends lost 0 bases and 4 bases respectively, with 13 bases between them. This CDR3 comprises 15 residues. The germline V gene encodes CDR1 MNHEY and CDR2 SVGEGT. The CDR3 DNA sequence: TGTGCCAGCAGTTACTCGACGGGGACGGCTTACGAGCAGTACTTC. Translation gives CASSYSTGTAYEQYF.

The V call is TRBV2, the J call TRBJ2-3; TRBD1 is a possible D gene (6 bases). CDR3 length equals 15 residues. V dropped 10 bases and J dropped 7 bases, with 24 bases sitting between them. CDR1 is SNHLY, CDR2 FYNNEI, per germline. The DNA of the CDR3 is TGTGCCACCTTTTCCGGACAGTTTATATGGCATACGCAGTATTTT. It encodes CATFSGQFIWHTQYF.

The V gene is TRBV18, the J gene TRBJ1-2; 7 bases align to TRBD1. V lost 4 bases to trimming and J lost 2 bases; unmatched junction nucleotides: 4. CDR1 KGHSH and CDR2 LQKENI come from the germline V gene. The CDR3 is made up of 14 amino acids. In DNA, the CDR3 is TGTGCCAGCTCACGAAGGGGACAGAACTATGGCTACACCTTC. This gives the protein CASSRRGQNYGYTF.

This chain's CDR3 is CASSKGGPPTGANVLTF. CDR3 DNA: TGTGCCAGCAGCAAGGGGGGACCCCCCACTGGGGCCAACGTCCTGACTTTC. V usage is TRBV27 and J usage is TRBJ2-6, with D possibly called TRBD1 or TRBD2 (6 bases each). Germline V gene sequence: CDR1 MNHEY, CDR2 SMNVEV (reference sequence). V dropped 6 bases and J dropped 2 bases, with 17 bases sitting between them. The length of the CDR3 is 17 residues.